These T cell receptor beta chains were read from a single sample in a study of cytomegalovirus exposure and HLA in healthy donors. The data were produced by immunoSEQ multiplex PCR, yet TCRdb's version contains in-frame clones alone and is incomplete. The table includes roughly 140,000 clones, roughly 79% detected once. Sequences were obtained from PBMCs. These receptors were obtained from a woman between 25 and 40 years old in good health and CMV-seronegative. Both conserved end residues are part of each CDR3. The D gene is left open where the match is weak. Part of the rows lack a size; the others show once, few, many or a class for expanded clones.

.	TRBV29-1	TRBJ1-6	.	CSYRGSPLHF	TGCAGCTATCGGGGGTCACCCCTCCACTTT
.	TRBV12-5	TRBJ1-1	.	CASGLTRLNTEAFF	TGTGCTAGTGGTTTGACTCGTTTGAACACTGAAGCTTTCTTT
.	TRBV5-1	TRBJ1-5	.	CASRHSSNQPQHF	TGCGCCAGCAGACATTCTAGCAATCAGCCCCAGCATTTT
.	TRBV27	TRBJ1-2	.	CASTDTPGARRYGYTF	TGTGCCAGCACCGACACCCCAGGAGCCCGGAGGTATGGCTACACCTTC
TRBD2	TRBV2	TRBJ2-1	.	CASQTSGGYEQFF	TGTGCCAGCCAGACTAGCGGGGGGTATGAGCAGTTCTTC
TRBD1	TRBV25-1	TRBJ2-3	few	CASSGGSRDRSGTDTQYF	TGTGCCAGCAGTGGGGGGTCCCGGGACAGATCCGGCACAGATACGCAGTATTTT
.	TRBV4-1	TRBJ2-7	.	CASSPTSRGLSSDEQYF	TGCGCCAGCAGCCCAACTAGCCGGGGACTTAGTTCCGACGAGCAGTACTTC
.	TRBV29-1	TRBJ1-1	.	CSVSGGVNTEAFF	TGCAGCGTCTCAGGAGGGGTGAACACTGAAGCTTTCTTT
.	TRBV4-3	TRBJ1-1	.	CASSQAVVGGNTEAFF	TGCGCCAGCAGCCAAGCAGTCGTCGGGGGGAACACTGAAGCTTTCTTT
.	TRBV4-2	TRBJ2-1	few	CASSQATSTVGEQFF	TGTGCCAGCAGCCAAGCTACTAGCACAGTCGGTGAGCAGTTCTTC
TRBD1	TRBV5-1	TRBJ2-5	.	CASSHRGQGGETQYF	TGCGCCAGCAGCCACCGTGGACAGGGGGGAGAGACCCAGTACTTC
TRBD1	TRBV27	TRBJ1-5	.	CASRSDRVQPQHF	TGTGCCAGCAGGTCCGACAGGGTTCAGCCCCAGCATTTT
.	TRBV10-2	TRBJ2-7	.	CASSDAGGYEQYF	TGCGCCAGCAGTGACGCAGGAGGATACGAGCAGTACTTC
.	TRBV18	TRBJ1-3	.	CASSPTESGNTIYF	TGTGCCAGCTCACCAACAGAGTCTGGAAACACCATATATTTT
.	TRBV6-6	TRBJ2-7	few	CASSYRDSSSSYEQYF	TGTGCCAGCAGTTACCGTGACAGTTCCTCCTCCTACGAGCAGTACTTC
TRBD2	TRBV9	TRBJ2-7	.	CASSVGGGTYEQYF	TGTGCCAGCAGCGTAGGCGGGGGGACCTACGAGCAGTACTTC
TRBD1	TRBV19	TRBJ2-1	.	CASSLGQGIGDEQFF	TGTGCCAGTAGTTTGGGACAGGGTATAGGGGATGAGCAGTTCTTC
.	TRBV7-2	TRBJ2-5	.	CASSLVGLTETQYF	TGTGCCAGCAGCTTAGTTGGGCTTACAGAGACCCAGTACTTC
.	TRBV21-1	TRBJ2-7	.	CASSKLGEQYF	TGTGCCAGCAGCAAACTCGGCGAGCAGTACTTC
.	TRBV15	TRBJ1-5	.	CATSSNPGMGQPQHF	TGTGCCACCAGCTCTAACCCAGGGATGGGTCAGCCCCAGCATTTT
.	TRBV25-1	TRBJ2-3	.	CATSSPEISTDTQYF	TGTGCCACCTCCTCACCGGAGATTAGCACAGATACGCAGTATTTT
.	TRBV13	TRBJ2-3	once	CASSLRGWVVDTQYF	TGTGCCAGCAGCTTAAGGGGATGGGTTGTGGATACGCAGTATTTT
TRBD1	TRBV5-1	TRBJ1-6	few	CASSWGQGISPLHF	TGCGCCAGCAGCTGGGGACAGGGGATTTCACCCCTCCACTTT
.	TRBV27	TRBJ1-1	.	CASSPLHLEMNTEAFF	TGTGCCAGCAGTCCCCTCCACTTGGAGATGAACACTGAAGCTTTCTTT
TRBD2	TRBV7-9	TRBJ2-2	few	CASSFTAGGLSPNTGELFF	TGTGCCAGCAGCTTTACCGCGGGGGGCCTATCTCCGAACACCGGGGAGCTGTTTTTT
.	TRBV7-2	TRBJ1-2	.	CASSPPGGYGYTF	TGTGCCAGCAGCCCCCCCGGGGGCTATGGCTACACCTTC
TRBD1	TRBV5-6	TRBJ2-5	once	CASSSRDRGYQETQYF	TGTGCCAGCAGCTCCCGGGACAGGGGCTACCAAGAGACCCAGTACTTC
TRBD1	TRBV11-1	TRBJ2-1	few	CASSLGTGPEQFF	TGTGCCAGCAGCCTAGGGACAGGCCCTGAGCAGTTCTTC
.	TRBV9	TRBJ2-3	.	CASSVSVGQSTDTQYF	TGTGCCAGCAGCGTATCTGTCGGACAGAGCACAGATACGCAGTATTTT
TRBD2	TRBV27	TRBJ2-2	once	CASSLRLGGGTTGELFF	TGTGCCAGCAGTTTAAGGCTGGGGGGGGGTACAACCGGGGAGCTGTTTTTT
TRBD1	TRBV30	TRBJ2-5	.	CAWSTMGQMTETQYF	TGTGCCTGGAGTACTATGGGACAGATGACGGAGACCCAGTACTTC
.	TRBV15	TRBJ2-1	.	CATSRDKAAGGSNEQFF	TGTGCCACCAGCAGAGATAAGGCGGCCGGAGGATCAAATGAGCAGTTCTTC
.	TRBV30	TRBJ1-2	.	CAWSPSNYGYTF	TGTGCCTGGTCCCCCTCTAACTATGGCTACACCTTC
.	TRBV6-5	TRBJ1-1	.	CASTKRGGMYTEAFF	TGTGCCAGCACCAAGAGGGGAGGTATGTACACTGAAGCTTTCTTT
TRBD1	TRBV27	TRBJ2-7	.	CASSLSFSGTGGYEQYF	TGTGCCAGCAGTTTATCTTTCTCCGGGACAGGTGGTTACGAGCAGTACTTC
TRBD2	TRBV5-1	TRBJ2-3	.	CASSLAGDRTDTQYF	TGCGCCAGCAGCTTAGCGGGGGACCGCACAGATACGCAGTATTTT
.	TRBV11-2	TRBJ2-2	.	CASSPSGRAGELFF	TGTGCCAGCAGCCCCTCGGGTCGTGCCGGGGAGCTGTTTTTT